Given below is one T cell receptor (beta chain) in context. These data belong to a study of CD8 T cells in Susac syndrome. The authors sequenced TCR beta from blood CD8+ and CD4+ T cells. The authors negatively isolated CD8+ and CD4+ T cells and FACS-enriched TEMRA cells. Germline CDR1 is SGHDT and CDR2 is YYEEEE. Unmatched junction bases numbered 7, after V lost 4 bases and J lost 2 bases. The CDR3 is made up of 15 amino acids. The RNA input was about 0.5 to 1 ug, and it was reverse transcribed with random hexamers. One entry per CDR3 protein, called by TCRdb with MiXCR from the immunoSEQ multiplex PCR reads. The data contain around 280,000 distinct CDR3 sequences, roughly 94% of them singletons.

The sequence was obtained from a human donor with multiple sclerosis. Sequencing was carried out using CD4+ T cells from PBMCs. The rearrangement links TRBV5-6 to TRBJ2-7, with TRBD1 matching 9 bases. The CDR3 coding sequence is TGTGCCAGCAGCCCCATAGGACAGGGGCCCTACGAGCAGTACTTC. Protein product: CASSPIGQGPYEQYF.